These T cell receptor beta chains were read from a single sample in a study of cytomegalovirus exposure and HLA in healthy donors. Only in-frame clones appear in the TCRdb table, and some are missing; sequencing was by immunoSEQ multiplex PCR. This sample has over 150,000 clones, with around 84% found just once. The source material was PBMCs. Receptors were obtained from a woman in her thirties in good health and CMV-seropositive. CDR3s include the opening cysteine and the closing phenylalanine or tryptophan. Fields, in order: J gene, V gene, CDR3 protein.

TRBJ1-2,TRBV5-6,CASSHWDRPNYGYTF
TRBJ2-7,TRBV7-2,CASSEAGTSGYEQYF
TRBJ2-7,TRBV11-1,CATQGGNSYEQYF
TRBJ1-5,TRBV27,CASSSYPIDSNQPQHF
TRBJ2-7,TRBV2,CASSGFGGVSGSVEQYF
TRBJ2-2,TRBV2,CASNSGLAVNTGELFF
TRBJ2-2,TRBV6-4,CASRGGVSGKTGELFF
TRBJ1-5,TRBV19,CASSKQVSNQPQHF
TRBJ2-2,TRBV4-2,CASSQAFGVVGGELFF
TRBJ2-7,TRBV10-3,CAISERGARGHEQYF
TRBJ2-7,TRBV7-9,CASSFNGLEQYF
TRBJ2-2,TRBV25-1,CASSLQGEGELFF